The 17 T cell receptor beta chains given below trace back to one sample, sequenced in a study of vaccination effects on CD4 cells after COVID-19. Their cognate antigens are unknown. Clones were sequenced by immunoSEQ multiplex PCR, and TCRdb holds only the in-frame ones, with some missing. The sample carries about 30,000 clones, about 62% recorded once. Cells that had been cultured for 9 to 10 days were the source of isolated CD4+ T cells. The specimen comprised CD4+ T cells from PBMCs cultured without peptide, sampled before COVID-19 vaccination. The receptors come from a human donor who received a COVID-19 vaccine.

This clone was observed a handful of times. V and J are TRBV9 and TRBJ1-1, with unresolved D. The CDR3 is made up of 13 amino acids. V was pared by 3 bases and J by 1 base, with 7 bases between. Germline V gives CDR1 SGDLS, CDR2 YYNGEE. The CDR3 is CASSADPNTEAFF. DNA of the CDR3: TGTGCCAGCAGCGCAGACCCGAACACTGAAGCTTTCTTT.

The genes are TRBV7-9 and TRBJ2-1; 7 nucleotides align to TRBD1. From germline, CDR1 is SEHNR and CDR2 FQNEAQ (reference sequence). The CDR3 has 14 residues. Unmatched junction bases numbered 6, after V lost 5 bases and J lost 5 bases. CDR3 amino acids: CASSSQTGDNEQFF. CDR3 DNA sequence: TGTGCCAGCAGCAGCCAAACAGGGGACAATGAGCAGTTCTTC.

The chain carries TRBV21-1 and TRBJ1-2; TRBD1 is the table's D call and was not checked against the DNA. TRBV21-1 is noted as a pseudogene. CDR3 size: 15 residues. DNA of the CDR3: TGTGCCAGCAGCAAGGCCCGTAGGGGTAACTATGGCTACACCTTC. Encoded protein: CASSKARRGNYGYTF.

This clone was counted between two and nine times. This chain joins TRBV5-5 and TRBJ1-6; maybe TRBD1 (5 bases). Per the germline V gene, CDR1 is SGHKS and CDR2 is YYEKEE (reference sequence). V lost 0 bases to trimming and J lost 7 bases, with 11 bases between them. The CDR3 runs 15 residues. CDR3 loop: CASSLATGVNSPLHF. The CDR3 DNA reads TGTGCCAGCAGCTTGGCCACGGGGGTGAATTCACCCCTCCACTTT. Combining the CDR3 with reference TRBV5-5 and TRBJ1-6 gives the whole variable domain DAGVTQSPTHLIKTRGQQVTLRCSPISGHKSVSWYQQVLGQGPQFIFQYYEKEERGRGNFPDRFSARQFPNYSSELNVNALLLGDSALYLCASSLATGVNSPLHFGNGTRLTVT.

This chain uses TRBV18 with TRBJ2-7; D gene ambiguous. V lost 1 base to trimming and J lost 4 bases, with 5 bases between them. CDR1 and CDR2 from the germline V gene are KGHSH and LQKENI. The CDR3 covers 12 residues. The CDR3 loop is CASSPQDYEQYF. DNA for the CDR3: TGTGCCAGCTCACCACAGGATTACGAGCAGTACTTC.

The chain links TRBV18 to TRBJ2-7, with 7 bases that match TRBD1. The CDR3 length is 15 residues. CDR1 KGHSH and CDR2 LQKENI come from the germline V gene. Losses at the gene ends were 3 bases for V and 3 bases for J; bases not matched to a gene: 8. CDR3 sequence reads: CASSPGQGVNYEQYF. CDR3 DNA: TGTGCCAGCTCACCCGGCCAGGGGGTAAACTACGAGCAGTACTTC.

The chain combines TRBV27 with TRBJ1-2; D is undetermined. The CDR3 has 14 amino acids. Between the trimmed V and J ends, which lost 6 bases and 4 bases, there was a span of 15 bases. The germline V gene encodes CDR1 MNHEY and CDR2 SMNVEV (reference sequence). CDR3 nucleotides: TGTGCCAGCAGAATGGACGGGTTAGGCTATGGCTACACCTTC. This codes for CASRMDGLGYGYTF.

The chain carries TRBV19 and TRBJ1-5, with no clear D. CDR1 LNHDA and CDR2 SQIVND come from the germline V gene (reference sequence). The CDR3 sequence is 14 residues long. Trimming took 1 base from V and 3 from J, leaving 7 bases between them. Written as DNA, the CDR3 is TGTGCCAGTAGTATAGGAGGGTACAATCAGCCCCAGCATTTT. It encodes CASSIGGYNQPQHF.

CDR3 DNA: TGTGCCAGCAGCTTAGCCTACGAGCAGTACTTC. Encoded protein: CASSLAYEQYF. The chain links TRBV5-5 to TRBJ2-7; D is undetermined. V was cut by 2 bases and J by 2 bases, with 2 bases left in between. The CDR3 is 11 amino acids. Germline-derived CDR1 and CDR2 are SGHKS and YYEKEE (reference sequence).

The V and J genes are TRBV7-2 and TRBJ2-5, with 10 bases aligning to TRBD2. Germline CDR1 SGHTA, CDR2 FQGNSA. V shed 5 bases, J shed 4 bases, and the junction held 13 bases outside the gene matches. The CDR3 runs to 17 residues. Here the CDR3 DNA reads TGTGCCAGCAGCCAGATCGGACTAGCGGCTCTATTAGAGACCCAGTACTTC. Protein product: CASSQIGLAALLETQYF.

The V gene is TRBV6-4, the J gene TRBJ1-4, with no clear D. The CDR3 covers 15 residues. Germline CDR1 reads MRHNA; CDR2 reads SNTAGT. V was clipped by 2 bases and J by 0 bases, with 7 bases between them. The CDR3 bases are TGTGCCAGCAGTGACCGCGGGGCAACTAATGAAAAACTGTTTTTT. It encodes CASSDRGATNEKLFF.

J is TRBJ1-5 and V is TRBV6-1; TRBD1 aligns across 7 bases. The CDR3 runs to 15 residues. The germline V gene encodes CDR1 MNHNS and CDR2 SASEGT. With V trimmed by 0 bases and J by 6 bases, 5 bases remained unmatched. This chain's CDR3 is CASSEALQGSQPQHF. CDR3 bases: TGTGCCAGCAGTGAAGCGCTACAGGGGAGTCAGCCCCAGCATTTT.

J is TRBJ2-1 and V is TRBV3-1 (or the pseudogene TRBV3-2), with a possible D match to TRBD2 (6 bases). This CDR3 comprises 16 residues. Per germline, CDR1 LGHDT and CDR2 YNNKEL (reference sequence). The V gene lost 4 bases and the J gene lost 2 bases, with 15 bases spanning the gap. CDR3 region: CASSRAISGAYNEQFF. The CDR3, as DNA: TGTGCCAGCAGCCGTGCCATTTCGGGAGCCTACAATGAGCAGTTCTTC.

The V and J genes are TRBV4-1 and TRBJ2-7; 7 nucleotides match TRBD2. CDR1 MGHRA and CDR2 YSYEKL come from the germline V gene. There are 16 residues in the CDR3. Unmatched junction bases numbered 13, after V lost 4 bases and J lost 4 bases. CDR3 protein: CASSLRGGRVPYEQYF. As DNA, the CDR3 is TGCGCCAGCAGCCTCCGGGGCGGGAGAGTCCCTTACGAGCAGTACTTC.

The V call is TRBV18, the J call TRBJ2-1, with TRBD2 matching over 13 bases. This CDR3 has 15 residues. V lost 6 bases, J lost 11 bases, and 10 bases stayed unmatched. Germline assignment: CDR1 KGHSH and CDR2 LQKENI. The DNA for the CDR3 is TGTGCCAGCTCTCCCGGGACTAGCGGGACCTTCCAGCAGTTCTTC. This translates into CASSPGTSGTFQQFF.

The CDR3 is CSVEVFGRRGTYEQYF. CDR3 coding DNA: TGCAGCGTTGAAGTTTTTGGCAGGCGTGGGACCTACGAGCAGTACTTC. The chain combines TRBV29-1 with TRBJ2-7; no clear D. Germline V gene sequence: CDR1 SQVTM, CDR2 ANQGSEA. This CDR3 is 16 amino acids long. Trimming stripped 1 base from V and 2 bases from J, with 18 bases between.

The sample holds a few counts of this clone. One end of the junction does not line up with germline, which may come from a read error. CDR3 loop: CASSVAGDRSYEQYF. The DNA for the CDR3 is TGTGCCAGCAGCGTAGCAGGTGACAGATCCTACGAGCAGTACTTC. The chain links TRBV7-7 to TRBJ2-7; maybe TRBD1 (5 bases). The CDR3 has 15 amino acids. Per germline, CDR1 SSHAT and CDR2 FNYEAQ (reference sequence). The variable domain in full, with the rest retrieved from reference TRBV7-7 and TRBJ2-7, is GAGVSQSPRYKVTKRGQDVTLRCDPISSHATLYWYQQALGQGPEFLTYFNYEAQPDKSGLPSDRFSAERPEGSISTLTIQRTEQRDSAMYRCASSVAGDRSYEQYFGPGTRLTVT.